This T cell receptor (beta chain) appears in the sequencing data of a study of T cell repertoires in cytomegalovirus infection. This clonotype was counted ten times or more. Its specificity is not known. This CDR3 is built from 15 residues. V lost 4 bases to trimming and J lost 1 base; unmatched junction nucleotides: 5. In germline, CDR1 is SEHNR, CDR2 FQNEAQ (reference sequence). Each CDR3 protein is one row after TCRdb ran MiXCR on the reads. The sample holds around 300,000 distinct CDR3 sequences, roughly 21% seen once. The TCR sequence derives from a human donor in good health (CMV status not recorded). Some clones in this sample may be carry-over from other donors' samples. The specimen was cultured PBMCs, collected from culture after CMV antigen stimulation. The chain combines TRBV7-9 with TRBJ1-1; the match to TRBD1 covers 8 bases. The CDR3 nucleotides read TGTGCCAGCAGCTCAAGGACAGGGTCGAACACTGAAGCTTTCTTT. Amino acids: CASSSRTGSNTEAFF.